Below are 18 T cell receptor beta chains sequenced from a single sample in a study of shared clonotypes between healthy human individuals. The naive CD8 population came from CD45RO-negative cells selected for CCR7, without terminally differentiated effector memory CD45RA+ cells. Measured with immunoSEQ multiplex PCR; TCRdb has only the in-frame clones, and not every one. This table holds more than 2 million clones, 93% found once. Material: naive CD8+ T cells from PBMCs. These receptors were taken from a young man in good health. Some clones in this sample may be carry-over from other donors' samples.

V gene TRBV7-9 combines with J gene TRBJ2-3, with D possibly being TRBD2 (6 bases). The germline V gene encodes CDR1 SEHNR and CDR2 FQNEAQ (reference sequence). Trimming took 4 bases from V and 0 from J, leaving 14 bases between them. The CDR3 has 16 residues. The CDR3: CASSWDLLGSTDTQYF. The CDR3 nucleotides read TGTGCCAGCAGCTGGGACTTACTAGGGAGCACAGATACGCAGTATTTT.

The chain employs TRBV5-4 and TRBJ2-7; D unclear. Trimming removed 2 bases at V and 3 bases at J, with 18 bases between. This CDR3 spans 16 amino acids. Germline lookup yields CDR1 SGHNT and CDR2 YYREEE (reference sequence). Here the CDR3 reads CASSLRQGPGVYEQYF. The CDR3 DNA follows: TGTGCCAGCAGCTTACGACAAGGGCCCGGCGTCTACGAGCAGTACTTC.

In nucleotides, the CDR3 is TGTGCCAGCACCATAGCGGGGTCCTACAATGAGCAGTTCTTC. Translation: CASTIAGSYNEQFF. This chain connects TRBV7-9 to TRBJ2-1; 8 positions agree with TRBD2. V shed 7 bases and J 1 base; nucleotides not matched to a gene: 3. The germline CDR1 and CDR2 sequences are SEHNR and FQNEAQ (reference sequence). The CDR3 extends over 14 amino acids.

The chain uses TRBV6-6 and TRBJ2-2, with 7 bases lining up with TRBD2. The V gene end was trimmed by 6 bases and the J gene end by 1 base; junction bases not matched to a gene: 2. This CDR3 comprises 14 residues. CDR1 is MNHNY, CDR2 SVGAGI, per germline (reference sequence). The CDR3 nucleotides read TGTGCCAGCAGGGGGAGGGGGAACACCGGGGAGCTGTTTTTT. As protein: CASRGRGNTGELFF.

The chain is built from TRBV27 and TRBJ1-5; D remains ambiguous. V lost 6 bases, J lost 5 bases, and 11 bases lay in between. This CDR3 has 13 residues. The V gene's germline CDR1 is MNHEY and CDR2 SMNVEV (reference sequence). The CDR3 DNA reads as TGTGCCAGCAGCCCCTGGGCTGATCAGCCCCAGCATTTT. It encodes CASSPWADQPQHF.

This sequence joins TRBV28 and TRBJ1-1, with D perhaps TRBD1 (6 bases). From germline, CDR1 is MDHEN and CDR2 SYDVKM. The CDR3 spans 14 residues. Deletions cut 5 bases from V and 4 bases from J, with 14 bases between. The CDR3, as DNA: TGTGCCAGCAGTACGATACAGGGAGGCACTGAAGCTTTCTTT. Amino acid sequence: CASSTIQGGTEAFF.

V and J are TRBV27 and TRBJ2-6; D is perhaps TRBD1 (6 bases). The CDR3 extends over 17 amino acids. Germline loops: CDR1 MNHEY, CDR2 SMNVEV (reference sequence). The V end was cut by 5 bases, the J end by 0 bases, with 14 bases between. CDR3 amino acids: CASSNRTALSGANVLTF. CDR3 nucleotide sequence: TGTGCCAGCAGTAACCGGACAGCCCTCTCTGGGGCCAACGTCCTGACTTTC.

The rearrangement joins TRBV27 to TRBJ2-3; no firm D call. There are 12 residues in the CDR3. V was cut by 4 bases and J by 4 bases, with 6 bases left in between. The germline V gene has CDR1 MNHEY and CDR2 SMNVEV (reference sequence). DNA for the CDR3: TGTGCCAGCAGTTCCCATTCAGATACGCAGTATTTT. Residues: CASSSHSDTQYF.

J is TRBJ2-1 and V is TRBV30, with TRBD2 as a possible D gene (6 bases). With 0 bases removed from V and 1 base from J, the gap between germline ends came to 10 bases. The CDR3 runs 15 residues. In germline, CDR1 is GTSNPN, CDR2 SVGIG (reference sequence). CDR3 region: CAWSVRLVSYNEQFF. The CDR3 coding sequence is TGTGCCTGGAGTGTACGACTAGTGTCCTACAATGAGCAGTTCTTC.

CDR3 region: CSVFGPETEAFF. The CDR3 nucleotides are TGCAGCGTTTTCGGTCCGGAGACTGAAGCTTTCTTT. V is TRBV29-1 and J is TRBJ1-1, with D unclear. The germline V gene has CDR1 SQVTM and CDR2 ANQGSEA. CDR3 length equals 12 residues. The V and J ends lost 5 bases and 5 bases respectively, with 12 bases between them.

The chain couples TRBV30 to TRBJ1-4; 8 bases align to TRBD1. There are 11 residues in the CDR3. Germline CDR1 GTSNPN, CDR2 SVGIG (reference sequence). The CDR3 loop reads CGGQENEKLFF. CDR3 nucleotides: TGTGGGGGACAGGAAAATGAAAAACTGTTTTTT.

This clone has just one count. The chain combines TRBV18 with TRBJ1-2; no clear D gene. The CDR3 is 14 residues long. The V end was cut by 3 bases, the J end by 4 bases, with 12 bases between. Germline assignment: CDR1 KGHSH and CDR2 LQKENI. The CDR3 here is CASSPPADPYGYTF. Written as DNA, the CDR3 is TGTGCCAGCTCACCCCCCGCGGACCCCTATGGCTACACCTTC.

The V call is TRBV6-5, the J call TRBJ1-1; no reliable D call. The CDR3 length is 14 residues. Germline values: CDR1 MNHEY, CDR2 SVGAGI. V lost 2 bases and J lost 4, with 11 bases in between. The CDR3 DNA follows: TGTGCCAGCAGTTACCGGGAGTCCAGCACTGAAGCTTTCTTT. It yields the protein CASSYRESSTEAFF.

The chain is built from TRBV7-9 and TRBJ2-3; D possibly corresponds to TRBD2 (6 bases). The CDR3 runs 12 residues. Per germline, CDR1 SEHNR and CDR2 FQNEAQ (reference sequence). The V gene lost 6 bases and the J gene lost 5 bases, with 9 bases spanning the gap. Here the CDR3 reads CASRPGLDTQYF. CDR3 nucleotide sequence: TGTGCCAGCAGACCGGGACTAGATACGCAGTATTTT.

The chain links TRBV10-1 to TRBJ2-1; D may be TRBD2 (6 bases). CDR1 WNHNN and CDR2 SYGVQD come from the germline V gene (reference sequence). The CDR3 covers 17 residues. Between the trimmed V and J ends, which lost 2 bases and 0 bases, there was a span of 14 bases. DNA for the CDR3: TGCGCCAGCAGTGAGATACGGGCGGAGGGCTCCTACAATGAGCAGTTCTTC. Amino acids: CASSEIRAEGSYNEQFF.

This clone was found once. This chain connects TRBV7-8 to TRBJ2-1; 7 bases agree with TRBD1. V shed 6 bases, J shed 10 bases, and the junction held 12 bases outside the gene matches. The CDR3 is 14 residues long. The germline CDR1 and CDR2 sequences are SGHVS and FQNEAQ. CDR3 protein: CASRLGTVGEEQFF. The CDR3 bases are TGTGCCAGCAGGTTGGGGACAGTGGGAGAGGAGCAGTTCTTC.

V is TRBV29-1 and J is TRBJ2-7; no clear D. Germline CDR1 SQVTM, CDR2 ANQGSEA. The V end lost 1 base, the J end lost 2 bases, and 15 bases lay between the germline ends. This CDR3 has 15 residues. CDR3 bases: TGCAGCGTTGAAGCCGCAGACGGTGCCCCCTACGAGCAGTACTTC. Protein: CSVEAADGAPYEQYF.

The chain is built from TRBV7-9 and TRBJ2-5, with 8 bases lining up with TRBD1. From germline, CDR1 is SEHNR and CDR2 FQNEAQ (reference sequence). Unmatched junction bases numbered 9, after V lost 5 bases and J lost 4 bases. The CDR3 covers 15 residues. This CDR3 is CASSQRKDRAETQYF. The CDR3, as DNA: TGTGCCAGCAGCCAACGCAAGGACAGGGCAGAGACCCAGTACTTC.